A selection of T cell receptor beta chains follows, all from one sample in a study of cytomegalovirus exposure and HLA in healthy donors. The assay was immunoSEQ multiplex PCR, and TCRdb's table has in-frame clones only and misses some. The sample consists of approximately 160,000 clones, 68% of them appearing once. Sequencing used PBMCs. These receptors were collected from a woman aged 18 to 35 in good health and CMV-seropositive. Both conserved end residues are trimmed from each CDR3. The size field is filled for only some rows; it gives once, few, many or a size class.

TRBV6-4	TRBJ1-1	NA	ASSGGGVSEAF
TRBV6-6	TRBJ1-5	NA	ASSYVGGGGQPQH
TRBV7-6	TRBJ1-1	NA	ASSRRDRVNSGVNTEAF
TRBV27	TRBJ2-7	NA	ASSRQGYEQY
TRBV7-9	TRBJ1-1	NA	ASSSRLQGFTEAF
TRBV12-5	TRBJ1-3	few	ASGLGQGAGNTIY
TRBV18	TRBJ2-1	NA	ASSLYPGLSYNEQF
TRBV5-1	TRBJ2-7	NA	ASSLGGTQY
TRBV7-9	TRBJ2-1	NA	ASSFWTGFVSNEQF
TRBV4-2	TRBJ2-5	NA	ASSQEQRGEETQY
TRBV5-1	TRBJ2-1	NA	ASSWGWTSGTDEQF
TRBV7-3	TRBJ2-2	NA	ASSSFLTNTGELF
TRBV29-1	TRBJ2-4	NA	SVVGVLGDSNPWAKNIQY
TRBV27	TRBJ2-5	NA	ASSLVGGPETQY
TRBV29-1	TRBJ1-2	NA	SVRDRTYGYT
TRBV6-5	TRBJ2-3	NA	ASSFIPTDTQY
TRBV27	TRBJ1-2	NA	ASRPTTGGAYGYT
TRBV9	TRBJ1-2	NA	ASSVERGIGSYGYT
TRBV6-1	TRBJ2-5	few	ASSESGGSIQETQY
TRBV6-1	TRBJ2-1	NA	ASSAGTSGPNEQF
TRBV28	TRBJ1-1	NA	ASRYEVNTEAF
TRBV7-9	TRBJ2-2	NA	ASSLVGSLLGGELF
TRBV25-1	TRBJ1-2	NA	ATWTDYGYT
TRBV6-1	TRBJ2-5	few	ASALAGGSETQY
TRBV29-1	TRBJ1-2	few	SVEGNPGQGDVYGYT
TRBV14	TRBJ2-7	few	ASSPNLYHEQY
TRBV4-1	TRBJ2-5	NA	ASSQALAGRGGETQY
TRBV18	TRBJ2-3	NA	ASSLADTQY
TRBV6-1	TRBJ2-3	NA	ASLKGQGADTQY
TRBV5-1	TRBJ1-2	NA	ASSADSHYGYT
TRBV28	TRBJ2-3	NA	ASRFPGEVADTQY
TRBV5-5	TRBJ2-7	NA	ASSEAGLTYEQY
TRBV27	TRBJ1-5	few	ASSLSWAGGNQPQH
TRBV6-1	TRBJ2-7	NA	ASSRGSTSSYEQY
TRBV28	TRBJ1-2	once	ASSGTGGNYGYT
TRBV4-1	TRBJ1-6	NA	ASSLATAGQGNSPLH
TRBV6-1	TRBJ1-5	NA	ASSGTGGWQPQH
TRBV5-1	TRBJ2-6	NA	ASSHFSGANVLT